This entry lists 24 T cell receptor beta chains sequenced from one sample in a study of response to subunit inactivated influenza vaccine. TCRdb itself ran the RT-PCR reads through MiXCR, one entry per CDR3 protein. Here the sample spans roughly 190,000 distinct CDR3 sequences, 9.5% to 15% being singletons. The same sample was also used in a study of T cells expressing NK-cell markers. That paper adds: The cDNA for TCR beta came from 5'RACE template switching with UMIs.

Sequences were derived from CD8+ T cells sorted from PBMCs, sampled 12 days after vaccination. These receptors all stem from a man in his fifties who received an inactivated influenza vaccine.

The table lists this clonotype with a few counts. The chain couples TRBV20-1 to TRBJ1-2; D remains unclear. Per germline, CDR1 DFQATT and CDR2 SNEGSKA (reference sequence). The CDR3 is made up of 13 amino acids. The ends were cut back, 0 bases at V and 3 bases at J, with 8 bases in the middle. CDR3 in amino acids: CSARDLQYYGYTF. CDR3 in DNA: TGCAGTGCTAGAGATCTGCAGTACTATGGCTACACCTTC.

This clonotype was detected many times. The gene calls are TRBV7-9 and TRBJ1-1; no reliable D call. Trimming took 3 bases from V and 1 from J, leaving 3 bases between them. This CDR3 is 12 amino acids long. The germline CDR1 and CDR2 sequences are SEHNR and FQNEAQ (reference sequence). CDR3 protein: CASSFGNTEAFF. In DNA, the CDR3 is TGTGCCAGCAGCTTTGGGAACACTGAAGCTTTCTTT. The variable domain in full, with the rest retrieved from reference TRBV7-9 and TRBJ1-1, is DTGVSQNPRHKITKRGQNVTFRCDPISEHNRLYWYRQTLGQGPEFLTYFQNEAQLEKSRLLSDRFSAERPKGSFSTLEIQRTEQGDSAMYLCASSFGNTEAFFGQGTRLTVV.

Details on this clonotype: This may be a read error: a much more frequent sequence differs by one nucleotide. The chain employs TRBV11-2 and TRBJ2-7, with a weak D call TRBD1 (6 bases). Trimming stripped 3 bases from V and 1 base from J, with 13 bases between. The CDR3 extends over 15 amino acids. Germline assignment: CDR1 SGHAT and CDR2 FQNNGV. The DNA for the CDR3 is TGTGCCAGCAGCTTTCAGGGGAGAAATTCCTACGAGCAGTACTTC. It is translated as CASSFQGRNSYEQYF.

This clonotype appeared a few times. V is TRBV12-3 or TRBV12-4 and J is TRBJ2-5; 7 bases are shared with TRBD2. The CDR3 is 15 residues long. The V gene end was trimmed by 6 bases and the J gene end by 2 bases; junction bases not matched to a gene: 9. The CDR3: CASSPTSALQETQYF. The CDR3 nucleotides read TGTGCCAGCAGCCCAACTAGCGCTCTTCAAGAGACCCAGTACTTC.

This clonotype has at least ten counts. The CDR3 spells CASSQQGSLSEAFF. CDR3 bases: TGTGCCAGCAGCCAACAGGGGTCTCTTTCTGAAGCTTTCTTT. V usage is TRBV2 and J usage is TRBJ1-1; TRBD1 aligns across 7 bases. Germline values: CDR1 SNHLY, CDR2 FYNNEI. With V trimmed by 6 bases and J by 6 bases, 10 bases remained unmatched. The CDR3 is made up of 14 amino acids. Full variable domain (remainder filled in from reference TRBV2 and TRBJ1-1): EPEVTQTPSHQVTQMGQEVILRCVPISNHLYFYWYRQILGQKVEFLVSFYNNEISEKSEIFDDQFSVERPDGSNFTLKIRSTKLEDSAMYFCASSQQGSLSEAFFGQGTRLTVV.

The V and J genes are TRBV28 and TRBJ2-2; no clear D. This CDR3 is built from 14 residues. Germline CDR1 MDHEN, CDR2 SYDVKM. V shed 5 bases and J shed 2 bases, with 9 bases lying between them. This CDR3 reads CASSQLANTGELFF. CDR3 nucleotide sequence: TGTGCCAGCAGTCAGTTGGCAAACACCGGGGAGCTGTTTTTT.

This clonotype was counted between two and nine times. The chain couples TRBV11-1 to TRBJ2-1; possible D gene TRBD2, 5 bases. Trimming took off 5 bases at V and 3 bases at J, with 8 bases between the two ends. The V gene's germline CDR1 is SGHAT and CDR2 FQDESV (reference sequence). The CDR3 is 13 amino acids. The CDR3 nucleotides read TGTGCCAGCAGCGACGGGATCTACAATGAGCAGTTCTTC. Its translation is CASSDGIYNEQFF.

The CDR3: CASSLWGTDYGYTF. DNA for the CDR3: TGTGCCAGCAGTTTATGGGGGACGGACTATGGCTACACCTTC. The chain has TRBV28 and TRBJ1-2; tentatively, D is TRBD1 (5 bases). CDR3 length: 14 residues. Germline V gene lookup returns CDR1 MDHEN and CDR2 SYDVKM. V was trimmed by 0 bases and J by 3 bases, leaving 8 bases between them.

The genes are TRBV11-2 and TRBJ2-7; the D gene is possibly TRBD1 (5 bases). This CDR3 comprises 15 residues. Germline values: CDR1 SGHAT, CDR2 FQNNGV. V dropped 2 bases and J dropped 0 bases, with 11 bases sitting between them. The CDR3 region has the DNA TGTGCCAGCAGCTTATTGCAGGGAAACTCCTACGAGCAGTACTTC. The encoded protein is CASSLLQGNSYEQYF.

This rearrangement joins TRBV4-3 to TRBJ2-1; 13 positions match TRBD2. The CDR3 totals 17 residues. Unmatched junction bases numbered 10, after V lost 2 bases and J lost 9 bases. The germline V gene encodes CDR1 LGHNA and CDR2 YSLEER. CDR3 nucleotide sequence: TGCGCCAGCAGCCAACAAACTAGCGGGGGGGCCGGTCCTGAGCAGTTCTTC. Encoded protein: CASSQQTSGGAGPEQFF.

This clonotype came up a few times. The V gene is TRBV5-1, the J gene TRBJ1-6; 7 bases are a match to TRBD1. CDR3 size: 17 residues. CDR1 and CDR2 (germline): SGHRS, YFSETQ. The junction had 11 bases not matched to a gene; V was cut back by 5 bases and J by 3 bases. In DNA, the CDR3 is TGCGCCAGCAGTTCGGATGCAGGGGGTTTCTATAATTCACCCCTCCACTTT. It translates to CASSSDAGGFYNSPLHF.

This clonotype has just a few counts. The chain joins TRBV18 to TRBJ2-2; D is uncertain. CDR1 is KGHSH, CDR2 LQKENI, per germline. CDR3 size: 15 residues. V was pared by 4 bases and J by 6 bases, with 15 bases between. The DNA for the CDR3 is TGTGCCAGCTCACAAGGCAGGCCGGGCTCCGGGGAGCTGTTTTTT. Protein product: CASSQGRPGSGELFF. The full variable domain, in which reference TRBV18 and TRBJ2-2 provide the parts outside the CDR3, is NAGVMQNPRHLVRRRGQEARLRCSPMKGHSHVYWYRQLPEEGLKFMVYLQKENIIDESGMPKERFSAEFPKEGPSILRIQQVVRGDSAAYFCASSQGRPGSGELFFGEGSRLTVL.

The J gene is TRBJ2-7, the V gene TRBV5-4; D possibly corresponds to TRBD2 (7 bases). Germline V gene lookup returns CDR1 SGHNT and CDR2 YYREEE (reference sequence). This CDR3 contains 15 residues. Trimming took 1 base from V and 2 from J, leaving 13 bases between them. The CDR3 is CASSLSGEGPYEQYF. Written as DNA, the CDR3 is TGTGCCAGCAGCTTGTCAGGGGAGGGTCCCTACGAGCAGTACTTC.

This chain joins TRBV5-6 and TRBJ2-2, with TRBD2 matching over 10 bases. The J segment lost 4 bases and the V segment lost 4 bases, leaving 10 bases of the junction unmatched. Germline lookup yields CDR1 SGHDT and CDR2 YYEEEE. This CDR3 has 17 residues. The CDR3 DNA is TGTGCCAGCAGCCCCACACCTAGCGGGGGTTTCACCGGGGAGCTGTTTTTT. This gives the protein CASSPTPSGGFTGELFF.

This clonotype showed up just a few times. J is TRBJ2-7 and V is TRBV4-1; 11 bases match TRBD1. The J segment lost 5 bases and the V segment lost 2 bases, leaving 8 bases of the junction unmatched. CDR3 length: 16 amino acids. Germline V gene data show CDR1 as MGHRA and CDR2 as YSYEKL. The CDR3, as DNA: TGCGCCAGCAGCCAAACTCCGGGACAGGGGGTCGACGAGCAGTACTTC. Protein sequence: CASSQTPGQGVDEQYF.

There are a few counts of this clonotype. The chain combines TRBV27 with TRBJ2-7; D not certain. The CDR3 is made up of 14 amino acids. Germline loops: CDR1 MNHEY, CDR2 SMNVEV (reference sequence). V was pared by 0 bases and J by 4 bases, with 10 bases between. Here the CDR3 DNA reads TGTGCCAGCAGTTTATCGGCTAAGCTTTACGAGCAGTACTTC. Protein: CASSLSAKLYEQYF.

In this sample, this clonotype turned up many times. This rearrangement joins TRBV9 to TRBJ2-7; a weak D match, TRBD1 (6 bases). The CDR3 spans 13 residues. With 4 bases removed from V and 5 bases from J, the gap between germline ends came to 13 bases. Germline CDR1 and CDR2: SGDLS and YYNGEE. CDR3 nucleotide sequence: TGTGCCAGCAGCAATACAGGGTCCCACGAGCAGTACTTC. Encoded protein: CASSNTGSHEQYF.

This clonotype was recorded a few times. This chain joins TRBV24-1 and TRBJ2-3, with D uncertain. Trimming took 5 bases from V and 6 from J, leaving 14 bases between them. This CDR3 is built from 14 residues. Germline assignment: CDR1 KGHDR and CDR2 SFDVKD. The DNA for the CDR3 is TGTGCCACCAGTGCCGTACTTAGACCGGATACGCAGTATTTT. Its translation is CATSAVLRPDTQYF.

A word on this clonotype: One junction end does not reproduce the germline sequence, and a read error may be involved. The chain carries TRBV29-1 and TRBJ1-1, with 7 bases identical to TRBD1. Germline V CDR1 and CDR2: SQVTM, ANQGSEA. This CDR3 has 15 amino acids. The CDR3 loop reads CSAGQVIGGITEAFF. The CDR3 DNA follows: TGTAGCGCTGGACAGGTGATAGGTGGGATCACTGAAGCTTTCTTT.

The chain uses TRBV14 and TRBJ2-5; the D gene could be TRBD1 or TRBD2 (5 bases each). This CDR3 has 16 amino acids. The V end lost 4 bases, the J end lost 7 bases, and 22 bases lay between the germline ends. Germline V lookup: CDR1 SGHDN, CDR2 FVKESK. This CDR3 is CASSPGPGTPAGTQYF. CDR3 nucleotides: TGTGCCAGCAGCCCAGGGCCGGGGACCCCGGCGGGGACCCAGTACTTC.

In its sample, this clonotype was seen a few times. CDR3 region: CASSLMTSEQFF. The CDR3 DNA reads as TGTGCCAGCAGTTTAATGACGAGTGAGCAGTTCTTC. V and J are TRBV28 and TRBJ2-1; D ambiguous. Trimming stripped 2 bases from V and 9 bases from J, with 8 bases between. The CDR3 is 12 amino acids. The germline gives CDR1 MDHEN, CDR2 SYDVKM.

The chain combines TRBV6-1 with TRBJ2-7; possibly TRBD1 for D (6 bases). The ends were cut back, 5 bases at V and 7 bases at J, with 15 bases in the middle. Looked up from germline, CDR1 is MNHNS and CDR2 is SASEGT. The CDR3 runs 13 residues. CDR3 sequence reads: CASSTFPGTEQYF. The CDR3 coding sequence is TGTGCCAGCAGTACCTTCCCGGGGACAGAGCAGTACTTC.

The CDR3 DNA sequence: TGTGCCAGTGAGGGGGCGCCTTCGGATACGCAGTATTTT. As protein: CASEGAPSDTQYF. J is TRBJ2-3 and V is TRBV6-1, with 7 nucleotides matching TRBD1. Germline V gene data show CDR1 as MNHNS and CDR2 as SASEGT. The CDR3 is 13 residues long. Trimming at V came to 9 bases and at J to 6 bases, leaving 9 bases not matched to a gene.

This clonotype was seen many times. CDR3 DNA: TGTGCCAGCAGTTTGATCGGCGATGAGCAGTTCTTC. Its translation: CASSLIGDEQFF. The rearrangement joins TRBV27 to TRBJ2-1; D ambiguous. V was trimmed by 3 bases and J by 8 bases, leaving 8 bases between them. There are 12 residues in the CDR3. CDR1 and CDR2 (germline): MNHEY, SMNVEV (reference sequence).